This TCR beta chain was identified in a study of blood T cell repertoires in COVID-19. The wider study: Both acute and convalescent COVID-19 samples were obtained from the United States, Italy and Spain.

Per the germline V gene, CDR1 is MNHEY and CDR2 is SVGEGT. Trimming took 5 bases from V and 8 from J; bases not matched to a gene: 15. CDR3 length: 16 amino acids. Original methodology: The authors estimated nucleated cell counts from reference gene primer amplification. The table came from immunoSEQ multiplex PCR; TCRdb's copy has only in-frame clones and leaves some out. V and J calls plus clone size are reproduced from that table; the DNA served to infer D and trimming. The data contain 100,000 to 110,000 clones, about 88% of them singletons. This receptor was taken from a young man in a cohort sampled during active COVID-19. This rearrangement joins TRBV6-2 or TRBV6-3 to TRBJ1-2; 9 bases map to TRBD1. Sequenced material: peripheral blood. The CDR3: CASSASRDRVMGGYTF. The CDR3 coding sequence is TGTGCCAGCAGTGCCTCTCGGGACAGGGTAATGGGGGGCTACACCTTC.